Listed below are T cell receptor beta chains from one sample, sequenced in a study of CD8+ T cells in alopecia areata. The table came from immunoSEQ multiplex PCR; TCRdb's copy has only in-frame clones and leaves some out. This repertoire shows 270,000 or so clones, roughly 60% found once; its top ten account for under 2%. Sequencing was performed on CD4+ T cells sorted from blood, taken at week 24, from a patient treated with tofacitinib. These receptors originate from a human donor with alopecia areata. CDR3s leave out the opening cysteine and the closing phenylalanine or tryptophan.

J gene | V gene | CDR3 protein
TRBJ1-1 | TRBV25-1 | ASSGYRGQNTEAF
TRBJ1-5 | TRBV7-2 | ASSQGYSNQPQH
TRBJ1-3 | TRBV7-2 | ASSRGQVSGNTIY
TRBJ1-1 | TRBV29-1 | SVDLTVTF
TRBJ2-7 | TRBV15 | ATSRDLGRGYEQY
TRBJ2-2 | TRBV29-1 | SGMRTGRTGELF
TRBJ2-5 | TRBV6-5 | ASSRQGMGETQY
TRBJ2-7 | TRBV5-1 | ASRAGTGQYEQY
TRBJ2-1 | TRBV30 | AWSVVRPYNEQF
TRBJ2-4 | TRBV29-1 | SANPTGVRDIQY
TRBJ1-6 | TRBV30 | AWMLGTGGSPLH
TRBJ1-5 | TRBV7-6 | ASSFMVNQPQH
TRBJ1-1 | TRBV9 | ASSVAALENTEAF
TRBJ2-3 | TRBV30 | ASSGTSGGVGDTQY
TRBJ1-1 | TRBV6-6 | ASSKGQGDTEAF
TRBJ1-2 | TRBV30 | AWSRQAMKIYGYT
TRBJ1-1 | TRBV2 | ANRPRETGNTEAF
TRBJ1-5 | TRBV27 | ASSLSRGLPQH
TRBJ1-1 | TRBV29-1 | SVVKLGRPEAF
TRBJ1-1 | TRBV18 | ASSPPVDGNTEAF
TRBJ2-5 | TRBV7-9 | ASSLGRDRGETQY
TRBJ1-4 | TRBV30 | AWKGGYDEKLF
TRBJ1-2 | TRBV19 | ASSPHLVGYGYT
TRBJ1-3 | TRBV7-2 | ASGQGAFNTIY
TRBJ1-2 | TRBV13 | ASSLGQLYGYT
TRBJ2-1 | TRBV9 | ASSVVTSGDYNEQF
TRBJ2-3 | TRBV9 | ASSVAGSGGGDTQY
TRBJ2-6 | TRBV9 | ASSSDRSSGANVLT
TRBJ2-7 | TRBV30 | AWIPAGYRSYEQY
TRBJ1-1 | TRBV29-1 | SVGYRLNTEAF
TRBJ1-6 | TRBV30 | ARRQDNSPLH
TRBJ2-7 | TRBV25-1 | ASRRGGQRY
TRBJ2-2 | TRBV25-1 | ASSSHANTGELF
TRBJ2-3 | TRBV29-1 | SVGGTTDTQY
TRBJ1-1 | TRBV11-2 | ASSPPGWQGGPEAF
TRBJ2-5 | TRBV10-3 | AISEPPLETQY
TRBJ2-1 | TRBV5-4 | ASSSWTGEQF
TRBJ1-2 | TRBV6-5 | ASRTGAYYGYT
TRBJ2-1 | TRBV7-9 | ASSLVAGGPNEQF
TRBJ2-3 | TRBV5-6 | ASSLGQAGTDTQY
TRBJ2-6 | TRBV19 | ASTTGFSGANVLT
TRBJ2-7 | TRBV5-1 | ASSGAGPNYEQY